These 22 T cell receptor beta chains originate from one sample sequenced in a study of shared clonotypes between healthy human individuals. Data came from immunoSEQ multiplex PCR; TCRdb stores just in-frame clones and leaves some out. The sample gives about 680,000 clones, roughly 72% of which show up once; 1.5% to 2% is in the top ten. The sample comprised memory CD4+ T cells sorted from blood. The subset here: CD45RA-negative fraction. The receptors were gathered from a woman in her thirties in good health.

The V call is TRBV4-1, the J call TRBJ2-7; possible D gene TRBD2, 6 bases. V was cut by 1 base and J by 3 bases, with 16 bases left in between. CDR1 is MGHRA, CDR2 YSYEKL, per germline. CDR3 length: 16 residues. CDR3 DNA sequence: TGCGCCAGCAGCCAAGTGCGGGGTCGGGGGAACTACGAGCAGTACTTC. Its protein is CASSQVRGRGNYEQYF.

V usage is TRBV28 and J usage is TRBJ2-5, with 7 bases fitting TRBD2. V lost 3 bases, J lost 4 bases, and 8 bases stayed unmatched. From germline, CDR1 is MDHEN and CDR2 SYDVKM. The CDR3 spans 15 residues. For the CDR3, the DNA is TGTGCCAGCAGTTTCAGTAGCGGGCCTCGAGAGACCCAGTACTTC. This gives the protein CASSFSSGPRETQYF.

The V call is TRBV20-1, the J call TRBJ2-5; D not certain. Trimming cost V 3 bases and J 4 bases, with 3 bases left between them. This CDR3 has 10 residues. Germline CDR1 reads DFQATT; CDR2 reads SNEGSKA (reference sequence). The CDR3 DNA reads TGCAGTGCTAGTTCAGAGACCCAGTACTTC. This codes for CSASSETQYF.

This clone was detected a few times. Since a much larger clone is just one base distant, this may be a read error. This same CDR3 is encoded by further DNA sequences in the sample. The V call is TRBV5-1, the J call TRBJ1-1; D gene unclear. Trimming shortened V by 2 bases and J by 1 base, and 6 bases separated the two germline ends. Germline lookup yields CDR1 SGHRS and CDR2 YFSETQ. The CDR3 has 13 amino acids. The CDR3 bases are TGCGCCAGCAGCTTCACAGAGAACACTGAAGCTTTCTTT. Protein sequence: CASSFTENTEAFF. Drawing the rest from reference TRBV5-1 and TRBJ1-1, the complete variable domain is KAGVTQTPRYLIKTRGQQVTLSCSPISGHRSVSWYQQTPGQGLQFLFEYFSETQRNKGNFPGRFSGRQFSNSRSEMNVSTLELGDSALYLCASSFTENTEAFFGQGTRLTVV.

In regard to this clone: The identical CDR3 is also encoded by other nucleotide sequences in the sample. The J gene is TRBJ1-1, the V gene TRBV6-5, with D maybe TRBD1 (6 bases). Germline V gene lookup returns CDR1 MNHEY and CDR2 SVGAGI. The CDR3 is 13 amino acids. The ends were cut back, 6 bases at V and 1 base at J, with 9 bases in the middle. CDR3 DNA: TGTGCCAGCAGCCAGACAGGGAACACTGAAGCTTTCTTT. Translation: CASSQTGNTEAFF.

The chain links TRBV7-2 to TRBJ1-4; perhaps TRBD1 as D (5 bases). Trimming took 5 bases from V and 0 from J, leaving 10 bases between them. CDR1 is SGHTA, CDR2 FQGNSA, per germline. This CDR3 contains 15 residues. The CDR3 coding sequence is TGTGCCAGCAGCCTACAGGTTGCAACTAATGAAAAACTGTTTTTT. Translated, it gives CASSLQVATNEKLFF.

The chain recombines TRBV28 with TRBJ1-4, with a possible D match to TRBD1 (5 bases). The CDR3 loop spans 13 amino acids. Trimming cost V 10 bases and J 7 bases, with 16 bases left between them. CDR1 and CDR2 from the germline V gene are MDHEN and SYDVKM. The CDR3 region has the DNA TGTGCCACCTCGGGACCCTTGGGTGAAAAACTGTTTTTT. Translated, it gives CATSGPLGEKLFF.

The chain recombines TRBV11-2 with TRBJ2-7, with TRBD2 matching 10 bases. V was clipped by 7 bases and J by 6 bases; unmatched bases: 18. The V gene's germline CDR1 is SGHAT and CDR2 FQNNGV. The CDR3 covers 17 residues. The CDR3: CASTPKRASGSDGEQYF. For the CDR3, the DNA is TGTGCCAGCACCCCCAAGCGGGCTAGCGGGAGTGATGGCGAGCAGTACTTC.

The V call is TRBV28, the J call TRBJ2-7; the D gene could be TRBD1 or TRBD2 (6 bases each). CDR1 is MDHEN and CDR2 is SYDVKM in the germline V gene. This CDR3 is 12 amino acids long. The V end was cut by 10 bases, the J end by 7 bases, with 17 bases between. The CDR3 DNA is TGTGCCACTGGGGGGCAGCTGCAAGAGCAGTACTTC. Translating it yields CATGGQLQEQYF.

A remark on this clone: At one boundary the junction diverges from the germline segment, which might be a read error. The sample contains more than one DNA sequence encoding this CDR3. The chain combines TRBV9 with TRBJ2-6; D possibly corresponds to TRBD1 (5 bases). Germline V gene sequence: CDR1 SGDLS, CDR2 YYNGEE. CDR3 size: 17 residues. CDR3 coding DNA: TGTGCCAGCAGCGTAGGGTTGTCCCTCTCTGGGGCTAACGTCCTGACTTTC. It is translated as CASSVGLSLSGANVLTF.

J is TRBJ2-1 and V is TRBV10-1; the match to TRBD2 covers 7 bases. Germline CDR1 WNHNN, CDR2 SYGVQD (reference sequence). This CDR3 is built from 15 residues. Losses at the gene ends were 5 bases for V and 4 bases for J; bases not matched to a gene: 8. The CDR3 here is CASSTPSGRYNEQFF. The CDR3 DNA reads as TGCGCCAGCAGTACCCCTAGCGGACGATACAATGAGCAGTTCTTC.

The CDR3 DNA reads TGCGCCAGCAGCACAGGACAGGGGACCTACGAGCAGTACTTC. Translating it yields CASSTGQGTYEQYF. V gene TRBV5-1 combines with J gene TRBJ2-7; the match to TRBD1 covers 9 bases. Germline V CDR1 and CDR2: SGHRS, YFSETQ. CDR3 size: 14 residues. V gave up 4 bases and J gave up 2 bases; unmatched junction bases: 4.

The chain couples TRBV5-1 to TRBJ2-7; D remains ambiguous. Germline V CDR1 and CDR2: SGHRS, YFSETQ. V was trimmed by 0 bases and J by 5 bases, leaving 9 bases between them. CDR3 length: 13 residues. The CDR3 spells CASSLAHGNEQYF. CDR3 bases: TGCGCCAGCAGCTTGGCCCATGGAAACGAGCAGTACTTC.

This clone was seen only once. The CDR3 DNA follows: TGTGCCAGCAATTCGGGACAGGGGTTCTACGAGCAGTACTTC. This translates into CASNSGQGFYEQYF. This chain connects TRBV28 to TRBJ2-7, with 10 nucleotides matching TRBD1. Germline assignment: CDR1 MDHEN and CDR2 SYDVKM. With V trimmed by 7 bases and J by 3 bases, 6 bases remained unmatched. This CDR3 region has 14 residues.

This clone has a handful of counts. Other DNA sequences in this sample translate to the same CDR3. CDR3 loop: CASSPQWNTEAFF. The CDR3 DNA is TGTGCCAGCTCACCACAATGGAACACTGAAGCTTTCTTT. The J gene is TRBJ1-1, the V gene TRBV18; no definite D call. Germline CDR1 KGHSH, CDR2 LQKENI. Trimming took 1 base from V and 1 from J, leaving 4 bases between them. This CDR3 spans 13 amino acids.

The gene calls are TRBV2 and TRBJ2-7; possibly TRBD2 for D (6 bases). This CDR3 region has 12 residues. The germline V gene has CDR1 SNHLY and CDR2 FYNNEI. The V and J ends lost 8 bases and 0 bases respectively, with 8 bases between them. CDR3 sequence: CASGGFSYEQYF. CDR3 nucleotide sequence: TGTGCCAGCGGGGGGTTCTCCTACGAGCAGTACTTC.

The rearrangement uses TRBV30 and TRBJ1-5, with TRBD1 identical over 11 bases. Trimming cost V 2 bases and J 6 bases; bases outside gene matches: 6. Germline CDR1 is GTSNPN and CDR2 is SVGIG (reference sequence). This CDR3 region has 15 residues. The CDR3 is CAWSTRTGGSQPQHF. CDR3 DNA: TGTGCCTGGAGTACAAGGACAGGGGGCTCTCAGCCCCAGCATTTT.

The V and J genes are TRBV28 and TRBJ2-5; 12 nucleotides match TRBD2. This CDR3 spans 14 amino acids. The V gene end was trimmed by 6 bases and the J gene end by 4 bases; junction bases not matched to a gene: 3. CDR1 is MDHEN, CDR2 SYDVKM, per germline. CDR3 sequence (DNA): TGTGCCAGCAGACCGGGACTAGCGGGAGAGACCCAGTACTTC. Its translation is CASRPGLAGETQYF.

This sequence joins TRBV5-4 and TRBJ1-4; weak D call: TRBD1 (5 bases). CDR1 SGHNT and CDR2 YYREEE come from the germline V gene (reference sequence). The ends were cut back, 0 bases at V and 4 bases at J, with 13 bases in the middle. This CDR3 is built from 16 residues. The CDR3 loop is CASSLAAGTINEKLFF. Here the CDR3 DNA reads TGTGCCAGCAGCTTGGCGGCAGGGACGATTAATGAAAAACTGTTTTTT. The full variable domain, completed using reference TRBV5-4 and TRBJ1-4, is ETGVTQSPTHLIKTRGQQVTLRCSSQSGHNTVSWYQQALGQGPQFIFQYYREEENGRGNFPPRFSGLQFPNYSSELNVNALELDDSALYLCASSLAAGTINEKLFFGSGTQLSVL.

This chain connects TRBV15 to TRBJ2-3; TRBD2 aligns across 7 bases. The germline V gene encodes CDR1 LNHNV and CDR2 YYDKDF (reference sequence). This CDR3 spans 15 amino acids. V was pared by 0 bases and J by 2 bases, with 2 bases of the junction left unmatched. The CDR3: CATSRESGDTDTQYF. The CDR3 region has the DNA TGTGCCACCAGCAGAGAGAGCGGGGACACAGATACGCAGTATTTT.

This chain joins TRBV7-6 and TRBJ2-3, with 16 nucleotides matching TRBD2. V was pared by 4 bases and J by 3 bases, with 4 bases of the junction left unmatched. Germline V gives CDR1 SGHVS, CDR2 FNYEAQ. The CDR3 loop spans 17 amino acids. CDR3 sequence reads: CASSWVGLAGGTDTQYF. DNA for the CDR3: TGTGCCAGCAGCTGGGTGGGACTAGCGGGAGGGACAGATACGCAGTATTTT.

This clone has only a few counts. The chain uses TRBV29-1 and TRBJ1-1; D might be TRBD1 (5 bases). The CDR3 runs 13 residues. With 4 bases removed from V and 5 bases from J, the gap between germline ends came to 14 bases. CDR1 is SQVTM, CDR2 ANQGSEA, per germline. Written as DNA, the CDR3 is TGCAGCGTTGCGAAAGGGGAGGGGACTGAAGCTTTCTTT. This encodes CSVAKGEGTEAFF. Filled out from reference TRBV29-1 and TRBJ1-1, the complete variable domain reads SAVISQKPSRDICQRGTSLTIQCQVDSQVTMMFWYRQQPGQSLTLIATANQGSEATYESGFVIDKFPISRPNLTFSTLTVSNMSPEDSSIYLCSVAKGEGTEAFFGQGTRLTVV.